The 17 T cell receptor beta chains listed next were all sequenced from one sample in a study of T cells expressing NK-cell markers. Following a re-call of the 5' RACE reads, TCRdb has one entry per CDR3 protein and lacks DNA. This sample contains 440,000 or so distinct CDR3 sequences. Sequenced sample: blood T cells: a sorted CD56 or NKG2C T cell subset, CD4+ or CD8+ T cells, or bulk PBMC T cells (not recorded which). The receptors were sampled from a woman aged 18 to 75 in good health.

The chain has TRBV5-1 and TRBJ2-2; TCRdb returns TRBD1, unconfirmable since there is no DNA. This CDR3 has 14 residues. Germline V CDR1 and CDR2: SGHRS, YFSETQ. The CDR3 loop reads CASSPISGTGELFF.

The chain combines TRBV29-1 with TRBJ2-2; there is no DNA to check the TCRdb D call of TRBD2. The CDR3 sequence is 14 residues long. Germline V lookup: CDR1 SQVTM, CDR2 ANQGSEA. The CDR3: CSVWTAGNTGELFF.

This chain joins TRBV6-1 and TRBJ2-3. Per germline, CDR1 MNHNS and CDR2 SASEGT. CDR3 length: 14 residues. The CDR3 loop is CASRGGQGTDTQYF.

J is TRBJ2-5 and V is TRBV12-3 or TRBV12-4. The CDR3 extends over 15 amino acids. CDR3 in amino acids: CASSLTAGRLETQYF.

The CDR3 protein is CASSARGGLMNTEAFF. The J gene is TRBJ1-1, the V gene TRBV11-2. CDR1 SGHAT and CDR2 FQNNGV come from the germline V gene. This CDR3 is 16 amino acids long.

The chain uses TRBV5-1 and TRBJ1-4; there is no DNA to check the TCRdb D call of TRBD1. Per germline, CDR1 SGHRS and CDR2 YFSETQ. The CDR3 spans 15 residues. CDR3 region: CASSLRPGRDEKLFF. Complete variable domain (other parts from reference TRBV5-1 and TRBJ1-4): KAGVTQTPRYLIKTRGQQVTLSCSPISGHRSVSWYQQTPGQGLQFLFEYFSETQRNKGNFPGRFSGRQFSNSRSEMNVSTLELGDSALYLCASSLRPGRDEKLFFGSGTQLSVL.

This chain uses TRBV4-1 with TRBJ2-1; lacking DNA, the TRBD1 call made by TCRdb goes unchecked. Germline CDR1 MGHRA, CDR2 YSYEKL. The CDR3 length is 16 residues. The CDR3 sequence is CASSQEGGVNYNEQFF.

The CDR3 loop reads CASRPTGTGNGELVF. The chain couples TRBV6-2 or TRBV6-3 to TRBJ2-2; as DNA is missing, the TRBD1 call by TCRdb cannot be tested. The germline CDR1 and CDR2 sequences are MNHEY and SVGEGT. The CDR3 totals 15 residues.

The gene calls are TRBV12-3 or TRBV12-4 and TRBJ1-5; there is no DNA to check the TCRdb D call of TRBD1. The CDR3 contains 15 residues. The CDR3 here is CASSHGGGPNQPQHF.

The V gene is TRBV12-3 or TRBV12-4, the J gene TRBJ1-2; there is no DNA to check the TCRdb D call of TRBD1. The CDR3 covers 13 residues. This chain's CDR3 is CASSFKGVYGYTF.

The chain has TRBV20-1 and TRBJ2-5; TCRdb names TRBD1, which stays unverified in the absence of DNA. This CDR3 is built from 13 residues. The V gene's germline CDR1 is DFQATT and CDR2 SNEGSKA (reference sequence). The CDR3 spells CSASRHDQGTQYF.

V gene TRBV30 combines with J gene TRBJ2-5; TCRdb selects TRBD1, and the lack of DNA leaves this call unchecked. The CDR3 is made up of 12 amino acids. CDR1 and CDR2 (germline): GTSNPN, SVGIG (reference sequence). CDR3 loop: CAWRGGVPTQYF.

The rearrangement uses TRBV2 and TRBJ2-3; no DNA is available, so the TRBD1 call from TCRdb remains unchecked. Germline V gene data show CDR1 as SNHLY and CDR2 as FYNNEI. This CDR3 has 14 amino acids. This chain's CDR3 is CASSIRGSVDTQYF.

The chain has TRBV20-1 and TRBJ2-1; TCRdb names TRBD1, which stays unverified in the absence of DNA. The CDR3 runs to 13 residues. Germline loops: CDR1 DFQATT, CDR2 SNEGSKA (reference sequence). The CDR3 region is CSASFGGHNEQFF.

This rearrangement joins TRBV7-2 to TRBJ2-5. The germline gives CDR1 SGHTA, CDR2 FQGNSA. The CDR3 loop spans 14 amino acids. CDR3 loop: CASSDAMYQETQYF.

V and J are TRBV6-2 or TRBV6-3 and TRBJ2-6. The CDR3 extends over 13 amino acids. CDR1 is MNHEY, CDR2 SVGEGT, per germline. CDR3 protein: CATAFSGANVLTF.

The chain has TRBV11-2 and TRBJ2-3; no DNA is available, so the TRBD1 call from TCRdb remains unchecked. Germline V gene data show CDR1 as SGHAT and CDR2 as FQNNGV. The CDR3 extends over 13 amino acids. The CDR3: CASGTGERNTQYF.